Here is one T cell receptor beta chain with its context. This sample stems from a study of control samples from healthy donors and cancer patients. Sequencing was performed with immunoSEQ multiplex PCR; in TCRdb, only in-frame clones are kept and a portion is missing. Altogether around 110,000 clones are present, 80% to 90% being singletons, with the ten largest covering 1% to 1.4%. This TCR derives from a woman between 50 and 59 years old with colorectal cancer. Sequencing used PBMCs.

This CDR3 is CASTGQGNGNQPQHF. In nucleotides, the CDR3 is TGTGCCAGCACCGGACAGGGGAATGGCAATCAGCCCCAGCATTTT. The rearrangement joins TRBV28 to TRBJ1-5; TRBD1 matches 9 bases. V dropped 7 bases and J dropped 2; count of bases not matched to a gene: 6. The germline V gene has CDR1 MDHEN and CDR2 SYDVKM. This CDR3 spans 15 amino acids.